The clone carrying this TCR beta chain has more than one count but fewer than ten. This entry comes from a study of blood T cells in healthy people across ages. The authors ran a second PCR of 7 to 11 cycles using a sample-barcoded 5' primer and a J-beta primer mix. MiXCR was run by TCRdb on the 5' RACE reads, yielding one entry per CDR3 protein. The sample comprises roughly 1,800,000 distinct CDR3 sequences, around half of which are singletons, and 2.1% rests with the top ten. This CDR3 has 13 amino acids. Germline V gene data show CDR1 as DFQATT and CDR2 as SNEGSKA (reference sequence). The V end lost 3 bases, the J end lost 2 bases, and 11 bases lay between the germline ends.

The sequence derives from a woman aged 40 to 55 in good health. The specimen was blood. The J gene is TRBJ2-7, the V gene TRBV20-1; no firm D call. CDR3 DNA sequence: TGCAGTGCTAGTGGTCACAGCGCCTACGAGCAGTACTTC. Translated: CSASGHSAYEQYF.